These T cell receptor beta chains were read from a single sample in a study of shared clonotypes between healthy human individuals. Some clones are missing from TCRdb's copy, which holds only in-frame ones; the method was immunoSEQ multiplex PCR. Among about 2 million clones, just under 95% were seen once, and the ten largest hold approximately 1.2%. Input material: naive CD8+ T cells sorted from blood. Receptor source: a man younger than 30 in good health. Each CDR3 is given with its conserved first and last residue. The D gene is left open where the match is weak. Where a row states a size, it is once, few, many or the class of an expanded clone; other rows omit it.

abundance	j_gene	d_gene	v_gene	CDR3aa	CDR3nt
.	TRBJ2-1	.	TRBV7-2	CASSLGASLYNEQFF	TGTGCCAGCAGCTTAGGCGCTAGCCTCTACAATGAGCAGTTCTTC
.	TRBJ2-1	.	TRBV19	CASSIFAQGSNEQFF	TGTGCCAGTAGTATCTTTGCCCAGGGAAGCAATGAGCAGTTCTTC
.	TRBJ2-7	TRBD1	TRBV5-4	CASSWGTGSEQYF	TGTGCCAGCAGCTGGGGGACAGGGAGCGAGCAGTACTTC
once	TRBJ1-6	TRBD1	TRBV5-4	CASRGQENYNSPLHF	TGTGCCAGCCGGGGACAGGAGAATTATAATTCACCCCTCCACTTT
.	TRBJ1-2	TRBD1	TRBV2	CASSYRTGGYTF	TGTGCCAGCAGCTATCGGACAGGGGGCTACACCTTC
.	TRBJ2-7	.	TRBV29-1	CSVESDYEQYF	TGCAGCGTTGAGTCCGATTACGAGCAGTACTTC
once	TRBJ2-7	.	TRBV10-2	CASSEMGEQYF	TGCGCCAGCAGTGAGATGGGCGAGCAGTACTTC
.	TRBJ2-3	.	TRBV5-4	CASSPENAPDTQYF	TGTGCCAGCAGCCCAGAGAATGCCCCAGATACGCAGTATTTT
.	TRBJ1-2	.	TRBV27	CASRTTGTYYGYTF	TGTGCCAGCAGAACCACCGGGACATACTATGGCTACACCTTC
.	TRBJ2-2	.	TRBV5-6	CASSLGSGELFF	TGTGCCAGCAGTTTAGGGTCCGGGGAGCTGTTTTTT
.	TRBJ2-1	TRBD2	TRBV27	CASAKRGSSYNEQFF	TGTGCCAGCGCTAAGCGGGGGAGCTCCTACAATGAGCAGTTCTTC
.	TRBJ2-1	TRBD2	TRBV27	CASSPPLAGAVEQFF	TGTGCCAGCAGCCCGCCCCTTGCGGGAGCGGTTGAGCAGTTCTTC
.	TRBJ1-3	.	TRBV5-1	CASSLAGAGNTIYF	TGCGCCAGCAGCTTAGCAGGGGCTGGAAACACCATATATTTT
.	TRBJ2-1	.	TRBV5-5	CASQPGLNEQFF	TGTGCCAGCCAGCCAGGACTTAATGAGCAGTTCTTC
once	TRBJ2-2	.	TRBV28	CASSQSGNTGELFF	TGTGCCAGCAGCCAATCGGGGAACACCGGGGAGCTGTTTTTT
.	TRBJ1-5	TRBD1	TRBV27	CASNPGGSNQPQHF	TGTGCCAGCAATCCAGGGGGTAGCAATCAGCCCCAGCATTTT
.	TRBJ1-5	.	TRBV5-1	CASSSDSLNQPQHF	TGCGCCAGCAGCTCAGACAGCCTCAATCAGCCCCAGCATTTT
.	TRBJ1-1	.	TRBV28	CASSSPGGRRTEAFF	TGTGCCAGCAGTTCCCCCGGGGGGCGGCGCACTGAAGCTTTCTTT
.	TRBJ1-5	.	TRBV27	CASSLGSDSRNQPQHF	TGTGCCAGCAGTTTGGGCAGCGACTCCCGCAATCAGCCCCAGCATTTT
.	TRBJ1-5	.	TRBV4-3	CASSQDGSGDQPQHF	TGCGCCAGCAGCCAAGATGGGTCAGGGGATCAGCCCCAGCATTTT
once	TRBJ2-1	TRBD1	TRBV7-9	CASSLIGQGNNEQFF	TGTGCCAGCAGCTTAATCGGACAGGGGAACAATGAGCAGTTCTTC
.	TRBJ2-7	.	TRBV10-3	CATSDSYEQYF	TGTGCCACCTCCGACAGCTACGAGCAGTACTTC
.	TRBJ1-6	.	TRBV2	CASSMTGVSYNSPLHF	TGTGCCAGCAGCATGACAGGAGTCTCCTATAATTCACCCCTCCACTTT
.	TRBJ2-7	.	TRBV4-1	CASSARDASYEQYF	TGCGCCAGCAGCGCCAGGGACGCATCCTACGAGCAGTACTTC
.	TRBJ2-7	.	TRBV19	CASSGTLGYEQYF	TGTGCCAGTAGCGGCACACTTGGCTACGAGCAGTACTTC
.	TRBJ2-7	TRBD1	TRBV13	CASSYRTGGFQEQYF	TGTGCCAGCAGCTACCGGACAGGGGGCTTTCAGGAGCAGTACTTC
.	TRBJ2-7	.	TRBV28	CASSLQGGADRYF	TGTGCCAGCAGTCTACAGGGAGGCGCTGATCGGTACTTC
.	TRBJ2-3	.	TRBV5-1	CASSFWGAGTDTQYF	TGCGCCAGCAGCTTTTGGGGGGCTGGCACAGATACGCAGTATTTT
.	TRBJ1-2	TRBD1	TRBV28	CASSFPGQGDYGYTF	TGTGCCAGCAGTTTCCCGGGACAGGGGGACTATGGCTACACCTTC
.	TRBJ1-1	TRBD1	TRBV27	CASSFSGGEWYTEAFF	TGTGCCAGCAGTTTCTCAGGGGGGGAATGGTACACTGAAGCTTTCTTT
.	TRBJ2-5	TRBD1	TRBV27	CASSPTGDGETQYF	TGTGCCAGCAGTCCGACAGGGGACGGAGAGACCCAGTACTTC
.	TRBJ2-7	TRBD1	TRBV7-9	CASSRDRTFSYEQYF	TGTGCCAGCAGCCGGGACAGAACCTTCTCCTACGAGCAGTACTTC
.	TRBJ2-7	.	TRBV7-8	CASSAGGNTYEQYF	TGTGCCAGCAGTGCGGGCGGGAATACCTACGAGCAGTACTTC
.	TRBJ2-7	.	TRBV6-1	CASSEGIGFTYEQYF	TGTGCCAGCAGTGAAGGTATAGGCTTCACCTACGAGCAGTACTTC
.	TRBJ1-2	TRBD1	TRBV7-8	CASSGQGPNYGYTF	TGTGCCAGCAGCGGACAGGGCCCTAACTATGGCTACACCTTC
.	TRBJ2-3	TRBD2	TRBV5-6	CASSLGVSGRLWPADTQYF	TGTGCCAGCAGCTTGGGTGTTAGCGGGAGACTCTGGCCGGCAGATACGCAGTATTTT
once	TRBJ2-7	.	TRBV4-3	CASSQDPITYEQYF	TGCGCCAGCAGCCAAGATCCCATCACCTACGAGCAGTACTTC
.	TRBJ2-1	.	TRBV30	CAWTYTRASRGYEQFF	TGTGCCTGGACCTACACCCGGGCTAGTAGGGGGTATGAGCAGTTCTTC
.	TRBJ2-3	.	TRBV7-2	CASSLDYFTDTQYF	TGTGCCAGCAGCTTAGACTACTTCACAGATACGCAGTATTTT
.	TRBJ2-5	.	TRBV9	CASSVDAGIGSETQYF	TGTGCCAGCAGCGTAGATGCAGGGATAGGGTCGGAGACCCAGTACTTC
.	TRBJ1-2	.	TRBV13	CASSPLASGVGYGYTF	TGTGCCAGCAGCCCCCTGGCGTCGGGGGTAGGCTATGGCTACACCTTC
.	TRBJ2-1	.	TRBV19	CASISGPYNEQFF	TGTGCCAGTATAAGCGGCCCCTACAATGAGCAGTTCTTC
.	TRBJ2-3	TRBD2	TRBV5-1	CASSAAPGLGPSTDTQYF	TGCGCCAGCAGCGCCGCTCCGGGACTAGGACCTAGCACAGATACGCAGTATTTT
.	TRBJ1-1	.	TRBV19	CASRLGRGAGTEAFF	TGTGCCAGTAGACTCGGTAGGGGGGCTGGCACTGAAGCTTTCTTT
.	TRBJ1-4	.	TRBV27	CASSPSAGETSGEKLFF	TGTGCCAGCAGTCCATCGGCAGGGGAAACCTCAGGCGAAAAACTGTTTTTT
.	TRBJ2-1	TRBD2	TRBV29-1	CSVEAGGFEQFF	TGCAGCGTTGAAGCGGGAGGCTTTGAGCAGTTCTTC
.	TRBJ2-7	.	TRBV30	CAWSDPNTGEQYF	TGTGCCTGGAGTGATCCCAACACAGGCGAGCAGTACTTC
once	TRBJ1-1	TRBD1	TRBV29-1	CSVAGQGDGTEAFF	TGCAGCGTTGCGGGACAGGGCGATGGCACTGAAGCTTTCTTT
.	TRBJ1-1	TRBD1	TRBV9	CASSVAPGQLNTEAFF	TGTGCCAGCAGCGTAGCCCCGGGACAGCTTAACACTGAAGCTTTCTTT
.	TRBJ2-7	.	TRBV7-9	CASSGGGGSEQYF	TGTGCCAGCAGCGGGGGAGGGGGCTCCGAGCAGTACTTC
once	TRBJ1-5	.	TRBV7-8	CASSLGPGQPQHF	TGTGCCAGCAGCTTGGGGCCGGGTCAGCCCCAGCATTTT
.	TRBJ2-2	.	TRBV6-6	CASSKLGELFF	TGTGCCAGCAGTAAACTCGGGGAGCTGTTTTTT
.	TRBJ2-2	.	TRBV13	CASSLAGAGELFF	TGTGCCAGCAGCTTAGCGGGGGCCGGGGAGCTGTTTTTT
.	TRBJ2-3	.	TRBV25-1	CASSETGGTDTQYF	TGTGCCAGCAGTGAAACTGGCGGAACAGATACGCAGTATTTT
.	TRBJ2-2	.	TRBV6-5	CASKSGDGELFF	TGTGCCAGCAAAAGCGGCGACGGGGAGCTGTTTTTT
.	TRBJ1-1	.	TRBV4-1	CASSHPQMPEAFF	TGCGCCAGCAGCCATCCCCAAATGCCGGAAGCTTTCTTT
once	TRBJ2-2	TRBD2	TRBV7-9	CASSVLADTGELFF	TGTGCCAGCAGCGTACTAGCGGACACCGGGGAGCTGTTTTTT